This is a list of T cell receptor beta chains from one sample in a study of shared clonotypes between healthy human individuals. Clones were read by immunoSEQ multiplex PCR, and TCRdb kept only the in-frame ones, dropping some. Among about 560,000 clones listed, around 76% were seen once. Sequencing was carried out using PBMCs. The receptor source for this set is a woman aged 40 to 50 in good health. Some clones in this sample may be carry-over from other donors' samples. The CDR3 runs from the conserved cysteine through the conserved F or W.

v_call: TRBV10-1
j_call: TRBJ1-2
cdr3_aa: CASRGQRPYGYTF

v_call: TRBV15
j_call: TRBJ2-5
cdr3_aa: CATSRDKRETQYF

v_call: TRBV5-1
j_call: TRBJ2-7
cdr3_aa: CASSLEGYPYEQYF

v_call: TRBV4-2
j_call: TRBJ2-5
cdr3_aa: CASSQGRRETQYF

v_call: TRBV30
j_call: TRBJ2-1
cdr3_aa: CAWSVWGTSGYNEQFF

v_call: TRBV15
j_call: TRBJ1-2
cdr3_aa: CATSRDRVNYGYTF

v_call: TRBV6-4
j_call: TRBJ2-1
cdr3_aa: CASSASGGEGNEQFF

v_call: TRBV6-4
j_call: TRBJ2-2
cdr3_aa: CASSGTNTGELFF

v_call: TRBV7-6
j_call: TRBJ1-3
cdr3_aa: CASSFRDRGQAGGNTIYF

v_call: TRBV9
j_call: TRBJ1-1
cdr3_aa: CASSVASGTEAFF

v_call: TRBV4-1
j_call: TRBJ2-2
cdr3_aa: CASSTRQGGTGELFF

v_call: TRBV6-5
j_call: TRBJ2-3
cdr3_aa: CASTGSGTDTQYF

v_call: TRBV18
j_call: TRBJ2-4
cdr3_aa: CASSPPGGLAKNIQYF

v_call: TRBV7-3
j_call: TRBJ1-2
cdr3_aa: CASSSTGGGRGYTF

v_call: TRBV18
j_call: TRBJ2-7
cdr3_aa: CASSPPGLAGPYEQYF

v_call: TRBV2
j_call: TRBJ1-2
cdr3_aa: CASSENRVPNYGYTF

v_call: TRBV21-1
j_call: TRBJ1-5
cdr3_aa: CASSLSGLIQPQHF

v_call: TRBV5-8
j_call: TRBJ1-3
cdr3_aa: CASSFQGHSGNTIYF

v_call: TRBV28
j_call: TRBJ2-1
cdr3_aa: CASSLWGTGVHEQFF

v_call: TRBV9
j_call: TRBJ2-7
cdr3_aa: CASSPGQDYEQYF

v_call: TRBV11-2
j_call: TRBJ1-1
cdr3_aa: CASSLGTTGGTEAFF

v_call: TRBV7-2
j_call: TRBJ2-1
cdr3_aa: CASSLVGASGGNEQFF

v_call: TRBV6-6
j_call: TRBJ1-5
cdr3_aa: CASSPRPPVLQHF

v_call: TRBV7-2
j_call: TRBJ2-2
cdr3_aa: CASSSRTANTGELFF

v_call: TRBV30
j_call: TRBJ2-2
cdr3_aa: CAWSGLVLGTGELFF

v_call: TRBV18
j_call: TRBJ1-1
cdr3_aa: CASSSLTQRAERAFF

v_call: TRBV5-1
j_call: TRBJ2-3
cdr3_aa: CASSLGRLSTDTQYF

v_call: TRBV7-9
j_call: TRBJ2-1
cdr3_aa: CASSPQFDTRRNEQFF

v_call: TRBV7-2
j_call: TRBJ1-2
cdr3_aa: CASIRRLRGAFYGYTF

v_call: TRBV5-1
j_call: TRBJ1-4
cdr3_aa: CASSPGQPNEKLFF